The present entry profiles one TCR beta chain with its context. Antigen unknown. PCR amplification relied on 60 Vbeta primers (plus 13 Jbeta primers). Some clones are missing from TCRdb's copy, which holds only in-frame ones; the method was immunoSEQ multiplex PCR. Here the sample spans about 92,000 clones, roughly 63% being singletons. The data belong to a study of cytomegalovirus exposure and HLA in healthy donors. On the study more broadly: From donors who were HLA-typed, an early data release held around 80 million unique TCRs.

Study-wide findings and caveats: Later work found that TCR association rates differed between HLA loci; DRB1 had the most and HLA-C the fewest. Most TCR sequences showed up rarely, but some public TCRs showed up in many donors. Analysis was carried out at a later point, and it linked a missense DCLRE1C variant to TCR beta V- and J-gene trimming.

V was cut by 5 bases and J by 4 bases, with 17 bases left in between. The germline CDR1 and CDR2 sequences are SGHTA and FQGNSA. The CDR3 consists of 15 residues. The receptor's source is a man aged 50 or older in good health and CMV-seronegative. Sequencing was performed on PBMCs. The chain uses TRBV7-2 and TRBJ1-1; tentative D call: TRBD1 (5 bases). The CDR3 reads CASSRGGSGGTEAFF. CDR3 nucleotides: TGTGCCAGCAGCCGGGGGGGTTCCGGGGGCACTGAAGCTTTCTTT. The whole variable domain, remainder taken from reference TRBV7-2 and TRBJ1-1, is GAGVSQSPSNKVTEKGKDVELRCDPISGHTALYWYRQSLGQGLEFLIYFQGNSAPDKSGLPSDRFSAERTGGSVSTLTIQRTQQEDSAVYLCASSRGGSGGTEAFFGQGTRLTVV.